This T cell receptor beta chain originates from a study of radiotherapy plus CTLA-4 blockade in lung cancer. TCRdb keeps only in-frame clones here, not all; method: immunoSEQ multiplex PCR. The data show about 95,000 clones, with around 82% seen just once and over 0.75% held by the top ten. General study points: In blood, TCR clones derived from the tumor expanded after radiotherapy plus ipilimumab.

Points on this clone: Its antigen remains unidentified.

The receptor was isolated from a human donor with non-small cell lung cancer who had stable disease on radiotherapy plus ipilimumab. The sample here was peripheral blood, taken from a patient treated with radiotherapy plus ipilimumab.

The CDR3 spells CASSPLGSSSYNEQFF. The CDR3 DNA reads as TGTGCCAGCAGTCCCTTGGGGTCCAGCTCCTACAATGAGCAGTTCTTC. The chain recombines TRBV27 with TRBJ2-1; D unresolved. CDR1 is MNHEY and CDR2 is SMNVEV in the germline V gene (reference sequence). V lost 5 bases and J 0 bases, leaving 14 bases between the germline ends. There are 16 residues in the CDR3.